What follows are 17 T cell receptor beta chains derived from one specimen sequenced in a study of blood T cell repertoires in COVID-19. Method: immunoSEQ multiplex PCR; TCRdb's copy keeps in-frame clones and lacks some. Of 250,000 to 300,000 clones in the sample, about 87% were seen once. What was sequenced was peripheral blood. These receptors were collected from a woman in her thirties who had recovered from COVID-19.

The CDR3 is CATSRDLGGYEQYF. The CDR3 DNA reads TGTGCCACCAGCAGAGATTTGGGAGGGTACGAGCAGTACTTC. The gene calls are TRBV15 and TRBJ2-7; TRBD2 agrees at 7 bases. The length of the CDR3 is 14 residues. The trim removed 0 bases at V and 4 bases at J, leaving 3 bases unmatched. Germline CDR1 and CDR2: LNHNV and YYDKDF (reference sequence).

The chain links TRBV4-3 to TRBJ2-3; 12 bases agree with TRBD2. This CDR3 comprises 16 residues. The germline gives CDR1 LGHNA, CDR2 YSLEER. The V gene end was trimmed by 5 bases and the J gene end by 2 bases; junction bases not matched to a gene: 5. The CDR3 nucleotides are TGCGCCAGCAGCTTCGGACTAGCGGGGTACACAGATACGCAGTATTTT. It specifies CASSFGLAGYTDTQYF.

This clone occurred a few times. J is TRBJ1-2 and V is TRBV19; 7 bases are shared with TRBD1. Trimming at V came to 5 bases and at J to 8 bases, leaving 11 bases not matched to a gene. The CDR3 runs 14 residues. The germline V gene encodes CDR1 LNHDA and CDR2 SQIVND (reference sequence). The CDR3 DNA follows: TGTGCCAGTAGTCTTGCCGGGACAGTACGCGGCTACACCTTC. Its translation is CASSLAGTVRGYTF.

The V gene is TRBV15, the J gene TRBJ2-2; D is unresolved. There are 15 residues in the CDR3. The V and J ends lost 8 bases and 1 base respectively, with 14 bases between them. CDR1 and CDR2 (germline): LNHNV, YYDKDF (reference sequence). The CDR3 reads CATSPMGLNTGELFF. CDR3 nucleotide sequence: TGTGCCACCTCGCCCATGGGCTTGAACACCGGGGAGCTGTTTTTT.

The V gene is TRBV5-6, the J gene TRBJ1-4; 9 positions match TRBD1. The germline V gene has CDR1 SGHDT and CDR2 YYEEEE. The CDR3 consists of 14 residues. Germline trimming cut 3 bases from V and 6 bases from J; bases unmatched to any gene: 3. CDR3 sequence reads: CASSSGQGYEKLFF. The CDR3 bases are TGTGCCAGCAGCTCGGGACAGGGATATGAAAAACTGTTTTTT.

CDR3 sequence reads: CASSFDGNQPQHF. In DNA, the CDR3 is TGTGCCAGCAGCTTCGACGGGAATCAGCCCCAGCATTTT. This chain uses TRBV7-9 with TRBJ1-5; D is unclear. The V end lost 3 bases, the J end lost 4 bases, and 7 bases lay between the germline ends. The CDR3 contains 13 residues. Germline assignment: CDR1 SEHNR and CDR2 FQNEAQ (reference sequence).

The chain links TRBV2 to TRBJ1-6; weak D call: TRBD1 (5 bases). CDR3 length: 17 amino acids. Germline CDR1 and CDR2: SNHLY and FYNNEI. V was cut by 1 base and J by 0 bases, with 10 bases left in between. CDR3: CASSEEGLSSYNSPLHF. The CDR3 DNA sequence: TGTGCCAGCAGTGAAGAGGGACTCAGCTCCTATAATTCACCCCTCCACTTT. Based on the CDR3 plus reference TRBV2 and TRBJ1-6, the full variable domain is EPEVTQTPSHQVTQMGQEVILRCVPISNHLYFYWYRQILGQKVEFLVSFYNNEISEKSEIFDDQFSVERPDGSNFTLKIRSTKLEDSAMYFCASSEEGLSSYNSPLHFGNGTRLTVT.

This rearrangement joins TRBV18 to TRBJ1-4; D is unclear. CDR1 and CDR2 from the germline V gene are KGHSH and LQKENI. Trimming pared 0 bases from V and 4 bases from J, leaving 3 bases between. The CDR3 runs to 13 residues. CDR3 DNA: TGTGCCAGCTCACCACCCAATAATGAAAAACTGTTTTTT. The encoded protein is CASSPPNNEKLFF.

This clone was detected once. The CDR3 coding sequence is TGCGCCAGCAGCTTGTCAGATGGTCCTAACTATGGCTACACCTTC. Translating gives CASSLSDGPNYGYTF. V is TRBV5-1 and J is TRBJ1-2; D is ambiguous. V lost 1 base and J 0 bases, leaving 10 bases between the germline ends. Germline loops: CDR1 SGHRS, CDR2 YFSETQ. The CDR3 contains 15 residues.

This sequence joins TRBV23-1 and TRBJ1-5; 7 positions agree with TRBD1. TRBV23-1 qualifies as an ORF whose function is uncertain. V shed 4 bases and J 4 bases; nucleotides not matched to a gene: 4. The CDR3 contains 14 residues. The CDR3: CASSPGRGNQPQHF. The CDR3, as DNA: TGCGCCAGCAGTCCCGGCAGGGGGAATCAGCCCCAGCATTTT.

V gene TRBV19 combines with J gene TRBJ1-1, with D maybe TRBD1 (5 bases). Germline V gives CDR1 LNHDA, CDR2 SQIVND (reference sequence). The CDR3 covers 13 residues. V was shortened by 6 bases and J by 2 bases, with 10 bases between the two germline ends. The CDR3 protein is CASRGASNTEAFF. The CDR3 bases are TGTGCCAGTAGAGGGGCCTCAAACACTGAAGCTTTCTTT.

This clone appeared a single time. This CDR3 reads CASSVDISRVGYTF. The CDR3 DNA sequence: TGTGCCAGCAGCGTAGACATTTCGAGGGTTGGCTACACCTTC. The chain joins TRBV9 to TRBJ1-2; no firm D call. The CDR3 totals 14 residues. Germline assignment: CDR1 SGDLS and CDR2 YYNGEE. The germline V and J ends were trimmed by 0 bases and 7 bases, with 13 bases remaining between them.

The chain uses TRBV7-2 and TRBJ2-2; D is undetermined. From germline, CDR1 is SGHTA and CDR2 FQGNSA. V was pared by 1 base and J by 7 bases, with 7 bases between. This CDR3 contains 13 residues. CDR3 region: CASSLGVDGELFF. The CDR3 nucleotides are TGTGCCAGCAGCTTAGGAGTCGACGGGGAGCTGTTTTTT.

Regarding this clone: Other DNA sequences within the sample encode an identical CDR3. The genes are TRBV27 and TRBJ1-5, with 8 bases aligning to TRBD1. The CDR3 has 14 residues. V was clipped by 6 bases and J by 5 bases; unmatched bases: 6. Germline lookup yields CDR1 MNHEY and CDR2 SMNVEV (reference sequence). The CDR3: CASSNGQGHQPQHF. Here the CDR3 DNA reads TGTGCCAGCAGCAACGGACAGGGACATCAGCCCCAGCATTTT.

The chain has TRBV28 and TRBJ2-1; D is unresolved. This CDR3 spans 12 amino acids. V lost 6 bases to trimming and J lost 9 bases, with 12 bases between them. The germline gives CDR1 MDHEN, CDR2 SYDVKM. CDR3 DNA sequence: TGTGCCAGCAGACTTCAATACGGTGAGCAGTTCTTC. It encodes CASRLQYGEQFF.

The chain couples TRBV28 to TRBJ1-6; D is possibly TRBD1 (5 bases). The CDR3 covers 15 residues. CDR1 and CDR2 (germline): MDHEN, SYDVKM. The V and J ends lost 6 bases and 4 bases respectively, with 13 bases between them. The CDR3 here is CASSRGGGYNSPLHF. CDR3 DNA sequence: TGTGCCAGCAGCCGCGGCGGGGGATATAATTCACCCCTCCACTTT.

The CDR3 nucleotides are TGTGCCAGCAGAGACATGGGAGGTAATTCACCCCTCCACTTT. This sequence encodes CASRDMGGNSPLHF. The rearrangement links TRBV6-5 to TRBJ1-6; no definite D call. The ends were cut back, 6 bases at V and 6 bases at J, with 12 bases in the middle. The CDR3 is 14 residues long. Germline CDR1 and CDR2: MNHEY and SVGAGI.